Listed below are T cell receptor beta chains from one sample, sequenced in a study of T cells in Graves' hyperthyroidism and ophthalmopathy. TCRdb used MiXCR to reprocess the multiplex PCR reads, holding one entry per CDR3 protein. In the table there are 380,000 or so distinct CDR3 sequences, over 11% of which are singletons. Sequenced sample: blood. These receptors were obtained from a woman in her thirties with Graves' hyperthyroidism. CDR3s include the opening cysteine and the closing phenylalanine or tryptophan. The D gene is left open where the match is weak. Expanded clones are given a class, and other clones once, few, many or no size at all.

v_gene	j_gene	d_gene	abundance	CDR3aa	CDR3nt
TRBV4-2	TRBJ2-1	-	-	CASSQEAGGSGEQFF	TGTGCCAGCAGCCAAGAGGCCGGCGGGTCGGGGGAGCAGTTCTTC
TRBV7-9	TRBJ1-1	-	-	CASRSLSGPAGSMNTEAFF	TGTGCCAGCAGAAGTTTGTCGGGCCCGGCAGGGTCTATGAACACTGAAGCTTTCTTT
TRBV15	TRBJ2-1	-	-	CATSRGRDNEQFF	TGTGCCACCAGCAGAGGAAGGGACAATGAGCAGTTCTTC
TRBV20-1	TRBJ2-7	-	many	CSARIREYEQYF	TGCAGTGCTAGAATTCGGGAATACGAGCAGTACTTC
TRBV4-1	TRBJ1-2	TRBD1	few	CASSQEGTGSGYTF	TGCGCCAGCAGCCAAGAAGGGACAGGGAGTGGCTACACCTTC
TRBV18	TRBJ1-1	-	-	CASSPTLGAVEAFF	TGTGCCAGCTCACCAACTCTGGGGGCTGTAGAAGCTTTCTTT
TRBV11-2	TRBJ2-1	-	many	CASSPPQTWNEQFF	TGTGCCAGCAGCCCCCCCCAGACCTGGAATGAGCAGTTCTTC
TRBV20-1	TRBJ1-2	-	-	CSAREVPRTGSDGYTF	TGCAGTGCTAGAGAAGTACCAAGAACAGGGTCCGATGGCTACACCTTC
TRBV12-3/TRBV12-4	TRBJ2-5	-	-	CASSFKSGQYF	TGTGCCAGCAGTTTTAAAAGTGGCCAGTACTTC
TRBV27	TRBJ2-5	TRBD1	many	CASSSPTGQETQYF	TGTGCCAGCTCGTCTCCGACAGGGCAAGAGACCCAGTACTTC
TRBV29-1	TRBJ1-2	TRBD1	many	CSVGDSNYGYTF	TGCAGCGTCGGGGACAGTAACTATGGCTACACCTTC
TRBV30	TRBJ2-5	-	-	CAWSERDRRYF	TGTGCCTGGAGTGAGAGGGACCGACGGTACTTC
TRBV7-6	TRBJ2-7	TRBD2	-	CASSQRDSYEQYF	TGTGCCAGCAGTCAGCGGGATAGCTACGAGCAGTACTTC
TRBV27	TRBJ2-3	-	many	CASRPNLTPSTDTQYF	TGTGCCAGCAGACCAAATCTTACCCCTAGCACAGATACGCAGTATTTT
TRBV19	TRBJ2-2	-	many	CASSPTGVATGELFF	TGTGCCAGTAGTCCGACGGGTGTAGCCACCGGGGAGCTGTTTTTT